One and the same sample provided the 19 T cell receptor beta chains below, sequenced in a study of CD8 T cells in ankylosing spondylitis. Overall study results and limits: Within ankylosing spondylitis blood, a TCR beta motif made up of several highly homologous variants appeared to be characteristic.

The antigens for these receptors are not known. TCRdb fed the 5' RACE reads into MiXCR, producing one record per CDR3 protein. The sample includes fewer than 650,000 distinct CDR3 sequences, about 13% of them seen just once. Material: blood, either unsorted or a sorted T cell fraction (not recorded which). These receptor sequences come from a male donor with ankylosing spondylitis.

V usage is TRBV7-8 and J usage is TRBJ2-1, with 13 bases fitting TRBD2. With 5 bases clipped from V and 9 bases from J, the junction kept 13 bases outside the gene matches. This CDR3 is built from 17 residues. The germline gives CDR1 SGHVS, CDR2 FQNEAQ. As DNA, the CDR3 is TGTGCCAGCAGCGGAGAACTAGCGGGAGGGCCCTGGGGTGAGCAGTTCTTC. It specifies CASSGELAGGPWGEQFF.

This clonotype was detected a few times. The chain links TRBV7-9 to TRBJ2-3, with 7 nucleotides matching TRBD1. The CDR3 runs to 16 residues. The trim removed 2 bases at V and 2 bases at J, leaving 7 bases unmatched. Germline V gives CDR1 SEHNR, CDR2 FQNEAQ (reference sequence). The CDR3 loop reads CASSLWYGQATDTQYF. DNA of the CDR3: TGTGCCAGCAGCTTATGGTATGGACAGGCCACAGATACGCAGTATTTT.

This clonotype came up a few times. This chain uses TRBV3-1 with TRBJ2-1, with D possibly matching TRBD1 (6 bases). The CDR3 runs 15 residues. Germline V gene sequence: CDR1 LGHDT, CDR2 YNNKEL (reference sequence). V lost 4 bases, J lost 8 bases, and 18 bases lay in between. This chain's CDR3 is CASSPGQFPFDEQFF. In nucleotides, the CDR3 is TGTGCCAGCAGCCCTGGACAGTTTCCCTTCGATGAGCAGTTCTTC.

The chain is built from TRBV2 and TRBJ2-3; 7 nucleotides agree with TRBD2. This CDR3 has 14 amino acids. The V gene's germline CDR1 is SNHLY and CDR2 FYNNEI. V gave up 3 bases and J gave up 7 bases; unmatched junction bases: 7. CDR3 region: CASSETGGGYTQYF. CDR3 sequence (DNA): TGTGCCAGCAGTGAGACGGGAGGAGGATATACGCAGTATTTT.

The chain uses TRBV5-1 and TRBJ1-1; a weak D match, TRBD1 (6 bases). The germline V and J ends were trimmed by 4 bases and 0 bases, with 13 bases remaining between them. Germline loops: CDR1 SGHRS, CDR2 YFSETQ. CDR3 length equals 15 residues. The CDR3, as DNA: TGCGCCAGCAGCATATCGGGACACCTGAACACTGAAGCTTTCTTT. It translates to CASSISGHLNTEAFF.

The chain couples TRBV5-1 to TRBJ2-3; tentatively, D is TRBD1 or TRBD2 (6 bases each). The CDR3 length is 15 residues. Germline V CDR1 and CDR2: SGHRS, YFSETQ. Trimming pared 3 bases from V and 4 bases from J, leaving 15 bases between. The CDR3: CASSSGVAVPDTQYF. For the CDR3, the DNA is TGCGCCAGCAGCTCAGGGGTAGCGGTCCCAGATACGCAGTATTTT.

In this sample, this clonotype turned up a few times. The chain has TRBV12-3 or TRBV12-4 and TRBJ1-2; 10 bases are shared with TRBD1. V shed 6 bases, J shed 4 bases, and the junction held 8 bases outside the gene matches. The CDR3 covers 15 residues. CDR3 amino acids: CASSDRGRLPYGYTF. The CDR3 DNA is TGTGCCAGCAGCGACAGGGGGCGTCTTCCCTATGGCTACACCTTC.

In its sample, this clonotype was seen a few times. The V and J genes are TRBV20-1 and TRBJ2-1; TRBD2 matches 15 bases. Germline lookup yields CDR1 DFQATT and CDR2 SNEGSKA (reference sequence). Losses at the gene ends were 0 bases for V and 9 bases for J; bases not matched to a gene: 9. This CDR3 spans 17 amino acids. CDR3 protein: CSARDRRTSGRGSEQFF. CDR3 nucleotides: TGCAGTGCTAGAGATAGGAGGACTAGCGGGAGGGGAAGTGAGCAGTTCTTC.

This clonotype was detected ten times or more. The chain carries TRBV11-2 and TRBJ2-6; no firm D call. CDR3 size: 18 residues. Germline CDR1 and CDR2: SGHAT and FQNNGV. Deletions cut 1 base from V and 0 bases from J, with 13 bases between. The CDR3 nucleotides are TGTGCCAGCAGCTTAGTGAGCTGGTTGACCTCTGGGGCCAACGTCCTGACTTTC. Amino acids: CASSLVSWLTSGANVLTF.

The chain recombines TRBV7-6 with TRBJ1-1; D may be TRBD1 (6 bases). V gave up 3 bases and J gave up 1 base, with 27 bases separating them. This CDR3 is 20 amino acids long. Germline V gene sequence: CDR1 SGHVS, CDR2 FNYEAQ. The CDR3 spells CASSLTQLLLGRGTNTEAFF. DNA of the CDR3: TGTGCCAGCAGCTTGACCCAGTTACTCCTCGGCAGGGGAACGAACACTGAAGCTTTCTTT.

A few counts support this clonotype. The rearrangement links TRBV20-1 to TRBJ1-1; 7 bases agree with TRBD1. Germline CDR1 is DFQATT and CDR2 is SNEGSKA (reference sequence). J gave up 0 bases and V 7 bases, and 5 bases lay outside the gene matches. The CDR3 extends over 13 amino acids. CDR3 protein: CSVGTAMNTEAFF. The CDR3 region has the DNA TGCAGTGTTGGGACAGCGATGAACACTGAAGCTTTCTTT.

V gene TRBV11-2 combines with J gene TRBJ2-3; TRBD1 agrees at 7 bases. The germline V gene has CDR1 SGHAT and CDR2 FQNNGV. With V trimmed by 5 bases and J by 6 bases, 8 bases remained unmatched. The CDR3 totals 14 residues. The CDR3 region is CASSRPRGPDTQYF. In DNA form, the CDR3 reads TGTGCCAGCAGCCGGCCGAGGGGGCCCGATACGCAGTATTTT.

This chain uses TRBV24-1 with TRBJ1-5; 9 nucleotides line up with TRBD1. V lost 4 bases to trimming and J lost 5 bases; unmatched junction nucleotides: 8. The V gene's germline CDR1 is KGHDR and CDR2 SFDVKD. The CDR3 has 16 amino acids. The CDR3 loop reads CATSDPTGGTDQPQHF. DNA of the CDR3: TGTGCCACCAGTGACCCCACAGGGGGCACGGATCAGCCCCAGCATTTT.

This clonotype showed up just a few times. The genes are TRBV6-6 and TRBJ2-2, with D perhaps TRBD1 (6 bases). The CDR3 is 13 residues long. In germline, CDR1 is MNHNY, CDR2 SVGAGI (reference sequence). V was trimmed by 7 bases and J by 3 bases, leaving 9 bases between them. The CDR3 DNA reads TGTGCCAGCAAAAAGGGGGACACCGGGGAGCTGTTTTTT. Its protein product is CASKKGDTGELFF.

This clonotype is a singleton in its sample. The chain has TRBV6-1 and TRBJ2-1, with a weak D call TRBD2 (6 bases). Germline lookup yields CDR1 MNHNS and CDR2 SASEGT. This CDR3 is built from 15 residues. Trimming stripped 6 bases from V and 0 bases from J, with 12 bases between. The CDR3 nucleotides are TGTGCCAGCAGCAATCTAGCGAACTCCTACAATGAGCAGTTCTTC. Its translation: CASSNLANSYNEQFF.

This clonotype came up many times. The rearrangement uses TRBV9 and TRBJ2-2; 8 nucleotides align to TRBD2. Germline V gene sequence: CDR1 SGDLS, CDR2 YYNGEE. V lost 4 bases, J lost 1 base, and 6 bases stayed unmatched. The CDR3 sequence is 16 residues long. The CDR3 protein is CASSTRGGLNTGELFF. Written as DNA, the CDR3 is TGTGCCAGCAGCACCCGGGGGGGACTGAACACCGGGGAGCTGTTTTTT. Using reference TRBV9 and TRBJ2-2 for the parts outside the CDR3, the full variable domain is DSGVTQTPKHLITATGQRVTLRCSPRSGDLSVYWYQQSLDQGLQFLIQYYNGEERAKGNILERFSAQQFPDLHSELNLSSLELGDSALYFCASSTRGGLNTGELFFGEGSRLTVL.

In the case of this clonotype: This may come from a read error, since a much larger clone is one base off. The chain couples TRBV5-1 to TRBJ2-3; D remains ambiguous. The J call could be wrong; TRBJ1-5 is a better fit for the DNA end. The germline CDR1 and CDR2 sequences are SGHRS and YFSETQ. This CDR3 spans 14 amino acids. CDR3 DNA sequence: TGCGCCAGCAGCTGGGCTGACTTCACAGATACGCAGCATTTT. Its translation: CASSWADFTDTQHF.

CDR3 protein: CATSEGTRSNQPQHF. The CDR3 region has the DNA TGTGCCACCAGTGAGGGGACACGTTCTAATCAGCCCCAGCATTTT. This chain joins TRBV24-1 and TRBJ1-5; TRBD1 might be the D (6 bases). The CDR3 sequence is 15 residues long. Germline loops: CDR1 KGHDR, CDR2 SFDVKD. Trimming removed 4 bases at V and 4 bases at J, with 13 bases between.

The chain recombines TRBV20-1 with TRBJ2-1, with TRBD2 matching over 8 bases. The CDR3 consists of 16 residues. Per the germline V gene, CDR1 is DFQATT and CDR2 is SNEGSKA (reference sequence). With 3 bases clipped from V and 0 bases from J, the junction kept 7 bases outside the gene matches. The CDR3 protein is CSARVAGTSSYNEQFF. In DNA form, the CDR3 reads TGCAGTGCTAGGGTAGCGGGAACGAGCTCCTACAATGAGCAGTTCTTC.